This entry lists 9 T cell receptor beta chains sequenced from one sample in a study of sequential checkpoint blockade in melanoma. The treatment was: randomized to nivolumab then ipilimumab (arm A) or the reverse (arm B). Clones were sequenced by immunoSEQ multiplex PCR, and TCRdb holds only the in-frame ones, with some missing. The table includes fewer than 40,000 clones, 65% to 90% detected once. This material consisted of CD8+ T cells sorted from blood (inferred from file names), taken from a patient given nivolumab and ipilimumab in sequence. The receptors here all came from a human donor with melanoma.

The genes are TRBV4-1 and TRBJ2-7, with 16 nucleotides matching TRBD2. Germline values: CDR1 MGHRA, CDR2 YSYEKL. J gave up 2 bases and V 4 bases, and 14 bases lay outside the gene matches. There are 20 residues in the CDR3. CDR3 amino acids: CASSRPPGTSGREGAYEQYF. The CDR3 nucleotides read TGCGCCAGCAGCCGCCCCCCCGGGACTAGCGGGAGGGAAGGGGCCTACGAGCAGTACTTC.

This chain joins TRBV11-2 and TRBJ2-7; the D is unclear. Germline lookup yields CDR1 SGHAT and CDR2 FQNNGV. The CDR3 extends over 14 amino acids. With 0 bases removed from V and 1 base from J, the gap between germline ends came to 7 bases. The DNA of the CDR3 is TGTGCCAGCAGCTTAGAGCCAGATTCCTACGAGCAGTACTTC. Residues: CASSLEPDSYEQYF.

The chain has TRBV4-3 and TRBJ2-3; 8 bases are a match to TRBD2. J gave up 1 base and V 0 bases, and 6 bases lay outside the gene matches. CDR3 length equals 17 residues. Germline V gene lookup returns CDR1 LGHNA and CDR2 YSLEER. CDR3 coding DNA: TGCGCCAGCAGCCAAGATGGGGCGGGGGGTCGCACAGATACGCAGTATTTT. Translating it yields CASSQDGAGGRTDTQYF.

This chain joins TRBV27 and TRBJ1-2, with TRBD1 identical over 9 bases. The junction had 5 bases not matched to a gene; V was cut back by 5 bases and J by 4 bases. Germline V gives CDR1 MNHEY, CDR2 SMNVEV (reference sequence). CDR3 length: 14 amino acids. The CDR3 sequence is CASSIQGAGYGYTF. CDR3 nucleotides: TGTGCCAGCAGTATACAGGGGGCGGGCTATGGCTACACCTTC.

This chain uses TRBV5-1 with TRBJ2-3; 7 bases line up with TRBD1. CDR3 length: 16 residues. V dropped 1 base and J dropped 3; count of bases not matched to a gene: 8. Germline V gives CDR1 SGHRS, CDR2 YFSETQ. CDR3 residues: CASSLRLTGRTDTQYF. Here the CDR3 DNA reads TGCGCCAGCAGCTTGAGGTTGACAGGGAGAACAGATACGCAGTATTTT.

J is TRBJ2-4 and V is TRBV14, with TRBD2 as a possible D gene (6 bases). V was trimmed by 4 bases and J by 7 bases, leaving 20 bases between them. Germline CDR1 and CDR2: SGHDN and FVKESK. The CDR3 extends over 16 amino acids. CDR3 nucleotides: TGTGCCAGCAGCCCGGGGGTAGCCCTGAGAGGGAACATTCAGTACTTC. Encoded protein: CASSPGVALRGNIQYF. Combining the CDR3 with reference TRBV14 and TRBJ2-4 gives the whole variable domain EAGVTQFPSHSVIEKGQTVTLRCDPISGHDNLYWYRRVMGKEIKFLLHFVKESKQDESGMPNNRFLAERTGGTYSTLKVQPAELEDSGVYFCASSPGVALRGNIQYFGAGTRLSVL.

The V gene is TRBV5-1, the J gene TRBJ2-5; possibly TRBD2 for D (7 bases). Germline V CDR1 and CDR2: SGHRS, YFSETQ. The CDR3 spans 14 residues. V lost 4 bases and J lost 5, with 15 bases in between. The DNA of the CDR3 is TGCGCCAGCAGCAACTGGGGGGGCCGGGAGACCCAGTACTTC. Its translation: CASSNWGGRETQYF.

This clone has a handful of counts. The V gene is TRBV13, the J gene TRBJ1-2; weak D call: TRBD1 (6 bases). This CDR3 comprises 15 residues. The germline V and J ends were trimmed by 3 bases and 6 bases, with 17 bases remaining between them. Germline loops: CDR1 PRHDT, CDR2 FYEKMQ (reference sequence). Written as DNA, the CDR3 is TGTGCCAGCAGCTTCCCGTTAGGGCAGGGGAATGGCTACACCTTC. Protein product: CASSFPLGQGNGYTF.

This clone was observed a few times. The chain has TRBV4-1 and TRBJ1-3; 8 positions agree with TRBD1. Germline CDR1 is MGHRA and CDR2 is YSYEKL. This CDR3 is 16 amino acids long. Unmatched junction bases numbered 5, after V lost 2 bases and J lost 2 bases. CDR3 nucleotides: TGCGCCAGCAGCCAAAACAGGGGGAAGACTGGAAACACCATATATTTT. It encodes CASSQNRGKTGNTIYF.